This TCR beta chain was obtained from a study of long-term antiretroviral therapy in people with HIV. A v3.0 immunoSEQ assay was performed at survey level. Sequencing was performed with immunoSEQ multiplex PCR; in TCRdb, only in-frame clones are kept and a portion is missing. The sample records around 30,000 clones, roughly 96% being singletons. Comment on this clone: Its antigen remains unidentified.

V lost 6 bases, J lost 5 bases, and 19 bases lay in between. This CDR3 region has 15 residues. CDR1 is LNHDA, CDR2 SQIVND, per germline (reference sequence). Broader study findings: Post-treatment diversity went higher with ART but stayed below transplant donor controls.

Sequencing was performed on unsorted PBMCs, taken roughly 6.4 years after starting antiretroviral therapy. This sequence originates from a man aged 25-45 years with HIV. This chain links TRBV19 with TRBJ1-1; D not resolved. The CDR3 loop reads CASRPESFSWTEAFF. CDR3 coding DNA: TGTGCCAGTAGGCCTGAAAGTTTTTCGTGGACTGAAGCTTTCTTT. Full variable domain (rest looked up from reference TRBV19 and TRBJ1-1): DGGITQSPKYLFRKEGQNVTLSCEQNLNHDAMYWYRQDPGQGLRLIYYSQIVNDFQKGDIAEGYSVSREKKESFPLTVTSAQKNPTAFYLCASRPESFSWTEAFFGQGTRLTVV.